These T cell receptor beta chains were read from a single sample in a study of Ad26.COV2.S vaccination and SARS-CoV-2 variants. The repertoire was sequenced with immunoSEQ multiplex PCR; TCRdb's copy has only in-frame clones and lacks some. Of about half a million clones in the sample, about nine tenths were seen once. The sequences come from peripheral blood, collected in a trial of Ad26.COV2.S vaccine versus placebo. Every receptor here comes from a person between 18 and 59 years old who received the Ad26.COV2.S COVID-19 vaccine or a placebo. Each CDR3 is given with its conserved first and last residue. Fields, in order: V gene, clone size, J gene, CDR3 protein. Clone size is stated in some rows and not others, as once, few, many or a class when expanded.

>TRBV28|NA|TRBJ1-2
CASSLYLRERGYTF
>TRBV6-5|NA|TRBJ2-7
CASRGTGISYEQYF
>TRBV5-8|NA|TRBJ2-1
CASRGQMSSYNEQFF
>TRBV21-1|NA|TRBJ2-2
CASSRTRNTGELFF
>TRBV23-1|NA|TRBJ1-5
CAKWGFGRPKSLRAQHF
>TRBV3-1/TRBV3-2|NA|TRBJ1-1
CASSQVGDRSHGAFF
>TRBV5-4|NA|TRBJ2-3
CASRLYSGGAGDTQYF
>TRBV19|few|TRBJ1-5
CASSGRTGVSNQPQHF
>TRBV19|NA|TRBJ1-3
CASTMGGTGNTIYF
>TRBV14|NA|TRBJ1-1
CASSLVGENTEAFF
>TRBV7-9|NA|TRBJ2-7
CASSFGDARGAYEQYF
>TRBV9|NA|TRBJ1-2
CASSSIGGNYGYTF
>TRBV9|NA|TRBJ2-3
CASSVGPGHQEADTQYF
>TRBV5-4|NA|TRBJ1-1
CASSLPDGGEAFF
>TRBV6-5|NA|TRBJ2-7
CASSYGQEQYF
>TRBV2|NA|TRBJ2-2
CASSVGAPGELFF
>TRBV20-1|NA|TRBJ1-2
CSALWEGYTF
>TRBV9|few|TRBJ1-4
CASSGLGNEKLFF
>TRBV7-9|NA|TRBJ1-2
CASSPRDRGIGYGYTF
>TRBV29-1|once|TRBJ1-1
CSVAVFERNTEAFF
>TRBV20-1|NA|TRBJ1-5
CSANDRDQYSNQPQHF
>TRBV28|NA|TRBJ2-1
CASRISDSGSYNEQFF
>TRBV6-5|NA|TRBJ1-5
CASSSPGSNQPQHF
>TRBV4-2|NA|TRBJ2-5
CASSQDWRGVSETQYF
>TRBV28|NA|TRBJ2-7
CASSLLGNPYEQYF
>TRBV25-1|NA|TRBJ2-3
CASSALAGGTDTQYF
>TRBV2|NA|TRBJ2-5
CASSKVPGGETQYF
>TRBV7-9|NA|TRBJ1-5
CASSLVGGSNQPQHF
>TRBV11-2|NA|TRBJ2-7
CASSLGTVYYEQYF
>TRBV6-6|NA|TRBJ2-3
CASGYPSTDTQYF
>TRBV19|NA|TRBJ2-1
CASSRTGDSYNEQFF
>TRBV6-5|few|TRBJ1-3
CASRRTGAGNTIYF
>TRBV12-3/TRBV12-4|NA|TRBJ2-1
CASSLVRLGEQFF
>TRBV18|once|TRBJ2-2
CASSPASGGTGELFF
>TRBV5-1|once|TRBJ1-2
CASSYPQGGGYTF
>TRBV19|NA|TRBJ2-1
CASSIGLAGANEQFF
>TRBV4-2|NA|TRBJ1-3
CASSQDRAGNTIYF
>TRBV5-1|NA|TRBJ2-7
CASSPEAGPYEQYF
>TRBV6-5|NA|TRBJ2-1
CASSRGRNEQFF
>TRBV28|NA|TRBJ1-3
CASTGGQGLGVGNTIYF
>TRBV19|NA|TRBJ1-1
CASSPTELWGGAFF
>TRBV27|once|TRBJ2-3
CASSSSPRSTDTQYF
>TRBV7-2|NA|TRBJ2-3
CASSSGQGRTDTQYF
>TRBV7-7|NA|TRBJ2-3
CASSPGTSTDTQYF
>TRBV10-3|NA|TRBJ2-7
CAISEKQGRTYEQYF
>TRBV5-4|NA|TRBJ2-5
CASSFHETQYF
>TRBV6-5|NA|TRBJ1-2
CASSYSTRQGYGYTF
>TRBV18|NA|TRBJ2-3
CASSPMTDSTDTQYF
>TRBV6-5|NA|TRBJ1-1
CASSYGGGRLNTEAFF
>TRBV18|once|TRBJ2-1
CASSPPSGGVYNEQFF